The rows below give T cell receptor beta chains drawn from one sample of a study of OX40 agonist ivuxolimab in advanced cancers. Libraries were prepared by immunoSEQ multiplex PCR; TCRdb keeps only in-frame clonotypes and omits some of them. This sample carries some 14,000 clones, around 77% of them seen once, and the ten largest clones take about 32%. This specimen consisted of CD4+ or CD8+ T cells sorted from blood, obtained in a trial of the OX40 agonist ivuxolimab. All receptors come from an adult with an advanced solid tumor such as melanoma, head and neck, liver or kidney cancer. The CDR3 runs from the conserved cysteine through the conserved F or W. Fields, in order: clone size, V gene, D gene, J gene, CDR3 length, CDR3 DNA, CDR3 protein. The D gene is left open where the match is weak. Where a row states a size, it is once, few, many or the class of an expanded clone; other rows omit it.

size: .; V: TRBV19; D: .; J: TRBJ2-2; length: 13; DNA: TGTGCCAGTAGTATGAGGGTGGCCGGGGAGCTGTTTTTT; CDR3: CASSMRVAGELFF
size: .; V: TRBV7-3; D: TRBD2; J: TRBJ2-3; length: 17; DNA: TGTGCCAGCAGCTTAACGGGGACGGGAGGTGGCACAGATACGCAGTATTTT; CDR3: CASSLTGTGGGTDTQYF
size: .; V: TRBV15; D: .; J: TRBJ1-2; length: 17; DNA: TGTGCCACCAGCAGAGATGGGATTATAATGAGTGGCTATGGCTACACCTTC; CDR3: CATSRDGIIMSGYGYTF
size: .; V: TRBV19; D: .; J: TRBJ2-6; length: 15; DNA: TGTGCCAGTAAGGACGATTACTCTGGGGCCAACGTCCTGACTTTC; CDR3: CASKDDYSGANVLTF
size: .; V: TRBV29-1; D: .; J: TRBJ1-1; length: 14; DNA: TGCAGCGTGATAGTACAGGTGTTGAACACTGAAGCTTTCTTT; CDR3: CSVIVQVLNTEAFF
size: .; V: TRBV28; D: TRBD1; J: TRBJ1-2; length: 13; DNA: TGTGCCAGCAGGGGGGGACAGGGGGTTGGCTACACCTTC; CDR3: CASRGGQGVGYTF
size: .; V: TRBV11-3; D: TRBD1; J: TRBJ1-3; length: 16; DNA: TGTGCCAGCAGCGCTACAGGGGCCAACTCTGGAAACACCATATATTTT; CDR3: CASSATGANSGNTIYF
size: .; V: TRBV5-1; D: TRBD2; J: TRBJ2-3; length: 16; DNA: TGCGCCAGCAGCTTGGAGGTTAGCGGGGACACAGATACGCAGTATTTT; CDR3: CASSLEVSGDTDTQYF
size: .; V: TRBV7-9; D: TRBD2; J: TRBJ2-5; length: 17; DNA: TGTGCCAGCAGCAGCCAAGCGGGACGTAGGGACCAAGAGACCCAGTACTTC; CDR3: CASSSQAGRRDQETQYF
size: few; V: TRBV5-1; D: .; J: TRBJ2-2; length: 13; DNA: TGCGCCAGCAGCGCGGTTGGCACCGGGGAGCTGTTTTTT; CDR3: CASSAVGTGELFF
size: .; V: TRBV27; D: TRBD2; J: TRBJ2-1; length: 16; DNA: TGTGCCAGCAGTCTCGCAGGGACTAGAGCCCACAATGAGCAGTTCTTC; CDR3: CASSLAGTRAHNEQFF
size: few; V: TRBV9; D: .; J: TRBJ2-1; length: 11; DNA: TGTGCCAGCAGCGAGCACAATGAGCAGTTCTTC; CDR3: CASSEHNEQFF
size: .; V: TRBV2; D: .; J: TRBJ2-7; length: 13; DNA: TGTGCCAGCACCCAATGGAGCTCCTACGAGCAGTACTTC; CDR3: CASTQWSSYEQYF
size: .; V: TRBV5-1; D: TRBD1; J: TRBJ1-1; length: 17; DNA: TGCGCCAGCAGCCCCACCCCTTGGACAGGGATGAACACTGAAGCTTTCTTT; CDR3: CASSPTPWTGMNTEAFF
size: few; V: TRBV6-9; D: .; J: TRBJ2-1; length: 13; DNA: TGTGCCAGCAGCCTCTCGGACGGCAATGAGCAGTTCTTC; CDR3: CASSLSDGNEQFF
size: few; V: TRBV11-1; D: .; J: TRBJ2-7; length: 15; DNA: TGTGCCAGCAGCTTAGGAGGGAGGTCTCAGTACGAGCAGTACTTC; CDR3: CASSLGGRSQYEQYF
size: .; V: TRBV30; D: .; J: TRBJ1-4; length: 14; DNA: TGTGCCTGGAGTGTGTGGGGCCCGGGGGAAAAACTGTTTTTT; CDR3: CAWSVWGPGEKLFF
size: once; V: TRBV5-4; D: .; J: TRBJ2-6; length: 14; DNA: TGTGCCAGCAATGACAGAGCTGGGGCCAACGTCCTGACTTTC; CDR3: CASNDRAGANVLTF
size: .; V: TRBV27; D: TRBD2; J: TRBJ2-1; length: 15; DNA: TGTGCCAGCAGTTTATTTGCGGGAGTGGCCAAGGAGCAGTTCTTC; CDR3: CASSLFAGVAKEQFF
size: .; V: TRBV7-3; D: TRBD1; J: TRBJ1-2; length: 18; DNA: TGTGCCAGCAGCTTAGCGCTTTGGCGGCAGGGGGGTGGCTATGGCTACACCTTC; CDR3: CASSLALWRQGGGYGYTF
size: .; V: TRBV25-1; D: TRBD1; J: TRBJ1-2; length: 15; DNA: TGTGCCAGCAGTGACCCAGGGGGCGCGAACTATGGCTACACCTTC; CDR3: CASSDPGGANYGYTF
size: .; V: TRBV7-6; D: .; J: TRBJ2-5; length: 13; DNA: TGTGCCAGCAGCTTAAGTACTCTGGAGACCCAGTACTTC; CDR3: CASSLSTLETQYF
size: .; V: TRBV19; D: .; J: TRBJ2-1; length: 18; DNA: TGTGCCAGTAGCGACGAGATTAGGCCCCTAAGCTCCTACAATGAGCAGTTCTTC; CDR3: CASSDEIRPLSSYNEQFF
size: .; V: TRBV29-1; D: .; J: TRBJ1-3; length: 13; DNA: TGCAGCGCAACAGGGCCGTCTGGAAACACCATATATTTT; CDR3: CSATGPSGNTIYF
size: .; V: TRBV19; D: TRBD1; J: TRBJ2-3; length: 14; DNA: TGTGCCAGTTCGACGGGACAGGGTGCAGATACGCAGTATTTT; CDR3: CASSTGQGADTQYF
size: .; V: TRBV25-1; D: .; J: TRBJ2-7; length: 14; DNA: TGTGCCAGCAGGAGTTGGGGGAGAGCGGACGAGCAGTACTTC; CDR3: CASRSWGRADEQYF
size: .; V: TRBV18; D: .; J: TRBJ2-3; length: 14; DNA: TGTGCCAGCTCACCCCCCGGATTACAGGATACGCAGTATTTT; CDR3: CASSPPGLQDTQYF
size: .; V: TRBV29-1; D: .; J: TRBJ2-3; length: 14; DNA: TGCAGCGCCGCCGAAGGGGGGCTCGCAGATACGCAGTATTTT; CDR3: CSAAEGGLADTQYF
size: .; V: TRBV7-2; D: .; J: TRBJ2-3; length: 15; DNA: TGTGCCAGCAGCTTAGTGACGGGGAGCAGAGATACGCAGTATTTT; CDR3: CASSLVTGSRDTQYF
size: .; V: TRBV13; D: .; J: TRBJ2-1; length: 14; DNA: TGTGCCAGCAGCTTAGGCCGTAGACAGAATGAGCAGTTCTTC; CDR3: CASSLGRRQNEQFF
size: .; V: TRBV19; D: .; J: TRBJ1-2; length: 12; DNA: TGTGCCAGTAGTCCAAGGGCGCTTGGCTACACCTTC; CDR3: CASSPRALGYTF
size: .; V: TRBV11-2; D: TRBD2; J: TRBJ2-1; length: 14; DNA: TGTGCCAGCAGCCCCCTAGCGGGAGCGAATGAGCAGTTCTTC; CDR3: CASSPLAGANEQFF
size: .; V: TRBV13; D: TRBD1; J: TRBJ1-2; length: 13; DNA: TGTGCCAGCATTGGGACAGACGACTATGGCTACACCTTC; CDR3: CASIGTDDYGYTF
size: .; V: TRBV7-3; D: TRBD2; J: TRBJ2-2; length: 16; DNA: TGTGCCAGCAGCTTAAACAGCGGGACGAACACCGGGGAGCTGTTTTTT; CDR3: CASSLNSGTNTGELFF
size: medium-sized; V: TRBV11-1; D: .; J: TRBJ2-5; length: 15; DNA: TGTGCCAGCAGCTTAGCGTCCAGCCTGAGGGAGACCCAGTACTTC; CDR3: CASSLASSLRETQYF
size: .; V: TRBV2; D: .; J: TRBJ2-5; length: 12; DNA: TGTGCCAGCAGGTACAGCCAAGAGACCCAGTACTTC; CDR3: CASRYSQETQYF
size: .; V: TRBV2; D: .; J: TRBJ2-1; length: 16; DNA: TGTGCCAGCAGTGAATCCCGACCCAGGGTAGACAATGAGCAGTTCTTC; CDR3: CASSESRPRVDNEQFF
size: .; V: TRBV19; D: TRBD1; J: TRBJ1-2; length: 17; DNA: TGTGCCAGTAGTATAAGTTTCCCGGGACAGGGGGCGAAAGGCTACACCTTC; CDR3: CASSISFPGQGAKGYTF
size: medium-sized; V: TRBV29-1; D: TRBD2; J: TRBJ2-7; length: 15; DNA: TGCAGCGTCGTGGGACTAGCGGGGGCTAACTACGAGCAGTACTTC; CDR3: CSVVGLAGANYEQYF
size: .; V: TRBV27; D: TRBD1; J: TRBJ2-1; length: 16; DNA: TGTGCCAGCAGTGTACAGGGGGCTGGATCCTACAATGAGCAGTTCTTC; CDR3: CASSVQGAGSYNEQFF